The source of this T cell receptor (beta chain) is a study of CD4 T cells in relation to SARS-CoV-2 and coronaviruses. Some clones are missing from TCRdb's copy, which holds only in-frame ones; the method was immunoSEQ multiplex PCR. Here the sample spans about 36,000 clones, 70% to 85% being singletons. Sorted naive or memory CD4+ cells met CEF peptides for over 8 days. Germline loops: CDR1 SGHTA, CDR2 FQGNSA. This CDR3 contains 16 residues. V lost 0 bases, J lost 5 bases, and 14 bases lay in between. Worth noting for this clone: What it binds is not known.

This sequence was found in an adult with COVID-19. The chain has TRBV7-2 and TRBJ2-1, with D unresolved. The sequencing input was naive CD4+ T cells from PBMCs, cultured in vitro. The subset: naive CD4+ T cells isolated by negative enrichment. Here the CDR3 DNA reads TGTGCCAGCAGCTTAGCGCGTGCTTTAGTCCACAATGAGCAGTTCTTC. Translated: CASSLARALVHNEQFF.